This T cell receptor (beta chain) was observed in a study of neoadjuvant anti-PD-1 for oral cavity cancer. In the study overall: Patients mostly received three to four biweekly nivolumab doses at 3 mg/kg before surgery. Around day 43, patients without progression received a fourth nivolumab dose before surgery. Overall study findings and caveats: PBMC Gini-index clonality exceeded responders' in non-responders post-nivolumab.

Measured with immunoSEQ multiplex PCR; TCRdb has only the in-frame clones, and not every one. The sample holds thousands of clones, 75% to 85% seen once. CDR3 length equals 12 residues. Germline assignment: CDR1 LGHNA and CDR2 YNFKEQ. V was shortened by 7 bases and J by 7 bases, with 13 bases between the two germline ends. To note about this clone: No antigen is known for it.

Time point reported: after neoadjuvant nivolumab, at surgical resection. The chain carries TRBV4-2 and TRBJ1-2; tentatively, D is TRBD1 (5 bases). This TCR came from a person aged 40 to 85 with oral cavity squamous cell carcinoma. The source material was PBMCs, sampled after nivolumab (anti-PD-1) treatment. CDR3 in DNA: TGTGCCAGCAAGAGGGGTGGAGGTGGCTACACCTTC. Its protein is CASKRGGGGYTF.